Listed here are 20 T cell receptor beta chains from one sample, sequenced in a study of blood T cell repertoires in COVID-19. Clones were read by immunoSEQ multiplex PCR, and TCRdb kept only the in-frame ones, dropping some. Here the sample spans about 110,000 clones, 70% to 90% being singletons. The sample consisted of peripheral blood. These receptors were collected from a human donor in a cohort sampled during active COVID-19.

The J gene is TRBJ2-7, the V gene TRBV19; the D gene is possibly TRBD1 (5 bases). CDR3 length: 14 residues. V was shortened by 6 bases and J by 3 bases, with 15 bases between the two germline ends. Germline CDR1 reads LNHDA; CDR2 reads SQIVND (reference sequence). In DNA, the CDR3 is TGTGCCAGTAGCCCAGGGCGGATGGTCTACGAGCAGTACTTC. Translating gives CASSPGRMVYEQYF.

The rearrangement uses TRBV5-1 and TRBJ2-6; 7 bases are shared with TRBD1. Unmatched junction bases numbered 12, after V lost 4 bases and J lost 2 bases. This CDR3 comprises 18 residues. CDR1 is SGHRS, CDR2 YFSETQ, per germline. In DNA, the CDR3 is TGCGCCAGCAGCGGCACCAGGGGGTCTTTGACTGGGGCCAACGTCCTGACTTTC. Amino acid sequence: CASSGTRGSLTGANVLTF.

This rearrangement joins TRBV12-2 to TRBJ2-1; the D call in the table, TRBD2, was not verified against the DNA. TRBV12-2 is a pseudogene locus. The CDR3 loop spans 16 amino acids. The CDR3 sequence: CASRYHLGLAENEQFF. The CDR3 bases are TGTGCAAGTCGCTATCACCTCGGACTAGCGGAGAATGAGCAGTTCTTC.

V is TRBV7-2 and J is TRBJ1-5; D perhaps matches TRBD1 (6 bases). Between the trimmed V and J ends, which lost 3 bases and 3 bases, there was a span of 9 bases. CDR1 and CDR2 (germline): SGHTA, FQGNSA. This CDR3 has 14 residues. The CDR3 loop is CASSFSGVNQPQHF. The DNA for the CDR3 is TGTGCCAGCAGCTTTTCAGGGGTCAATCAGCCCCAGCATTTT.

The chain uses TRBV3-1 (or the pseudogene TRBV3-2) and TRBJ2-7, with D possibly being TRBD2 (6 bases). V lost 3 bases and J lost 1, with 10 bases in between. The CDR3 runs 14 residues. Looked up from germline, CDR1 is LGHDT and CDR2 is YNNKEL (reference sequence). The CDR3 region has the DNA TGTGCCAGCAGCCAGGCTAGCGCTTCCTACGAGCAGTACTTC. Translating it yields CASSQASASYEQYF.

This chain connects TRBV6-5 to TRBJ2-2; 9 bases align to TRBD2. V dropped 8 bases and J dropped 13; count of bases not matched to a gene: 17. This CDR3 spans 15 amino acids. CDR1 and CDR2 (germline): MNHEY, SVGAGI. CDR3 coding DNA: TGTGCCAGCCACGAGGGGGGGACTAGCTCGGGTAGGCTGTTTTTT. Amino acids: CASHEGGTSSGRLFF.

CDR3 sequence (DNA): TGTGCCAGCAGCGTTGGTAGCGGAAGGGAGCAGTACTTC. This gives the protein CASSVGSGREQYF. The V and J genes are TRBV9 and TRBJ2-7; weak D call: TRBD2 (6 bases). CDR3 length equals 13 residues. Trimming removed 2 bases at V and 7 bases at J, with 13 bases between. Germline V gene lookup returns CDR1 SGDLS and CDR2 YYNGEE.

V and J are TRBV12-3 or TRBV12-4 and TRBJ1-6; 8 bases fit TRBD1. The CDR3 is 13 residues long. V was clipped by 6 bases and J by 13 bases; unmatched bases: 8. DNA for the CDR3: TGTGCCAGCAGAGGGACAGGCGCCGTCCCCCTCCACTTT. Its translation: CASRGTGAVPLHF.

The rearrangement links TRBV28 to TRBJ1-3; the D gene is possibly TRBD1 (5 bases). Germline CDR1 MDHEN, CDR2 SYDVKM. This CDR3 has 15 residues. V was shortened by 4 bases and J by 3 bases, with 13 bases between the two germline ends. CDR3 nucleotide sequence: TGTGCCAGCAGTTCCTGGGGGGGGAATGGAAACACCATATATTTT. This gives the protein CASSSWGGNGNTIYF.

This chain connects TRBV5-1 to TRBJ2-2, with D perhaps TRBD2 (6 bases). The CDR3 length is 17 residues. V gave up 4 bases and J gave up 5 bases, with 21 bases separating them. Germline CDR1 SGHRS, CDR2 YFSETQ. The CDR3 reads CASSMDPAGTLTGELFF. The CDR3, as DNA: TGCGCCAGCAGCATGGACCCCGCCGGGACTTTAACCGGGGAGCTGTTTTTT. The full variable domain, its missing parts supplied by reference TRBV5-1 and TRBJ2-2, is KAGVTQTPRYLIKTRGQQVTLSCSPISGHRSVSWYQQTPGQGLQFLFEYFSETQRNKGNFPGRFSGRQFSNSRSEMNVSTLELGDSALYLCASSMDPAGTLTGELFFGEGSRLTVL.

The gene calls are TRBV19 and TRBJ1-2; 9 nucleotides line up with TRBD1. There are 17 residues in the CDR3. V shed 5 bases and J 4 bases; nucleotides not matched to a gene: 14. The V gene's germline CDR1 is LNHDA and CDR2 SQIVND (reference sequence). The CDR3 sequence is CASSPGDRDLHFYGYTF. In DNA, the CDR3 is TGTGCCAGTAGTCCAGGGGACAGGGACCTGCACTTCTATGGCTACACCTTC. Supplemented by reference TRBV19 and TRBJ1-2, the full variable domain reads DGGITQSPKYLFRKEGQNVTLSCEQNLNHDAMYWYRQDPGQGLRLIYYSQIVNDFQKGDIAEGYSVSREKKESFPLTVTSAQKNPTAFYLCASSPGDRDLHFYGYTFGSGTRLTVV.

This clone was counted between two and nine times. This chain connects TRBV6-2 or TRBV6-3 to TRBJ1-5; 9 bases align to TRBD1. V lost 4 bases and J lost 6; bases outside the gene matches: 19. The CDR3 covers 19 residues. Germline V gives CDR1 MNHEY, CDR2 SVGEGT. The DNA for the CDR3 is TGTGCCAGCAGTTCCATCCGGGACAGGGTCTCAGTGGTGGGTCAGCCCCAGCATTTT. This translates into CASSSIRDRVSVVGQPQHF.

The CDR3 protein is CATPGQGRGSYEQYF. DNA of the CDR3: TGTGCCACGCCGGGACAGGGACGGGGCTCCTACGAGCAGTACTTC. V and J are TRBV19 and TRBJ2-7; 9 nucleotides agree with TRBD1. Germline trimming cut 10 bases from V and 0 bases from J; bases unmatched to any gene: 10. The CDR3 contains 15 residues. The V gene's germline CDR1 is LNHDA and CDR2 SQIVND (reference sequence). Together with reference TRBV19 and TRBJ2-7, the CDR3 gives the full variable domain: DGGITQSPKYLFRKEGQNVTLSCEQNLNHDAMYWYRQDPGQGLRLIYYSQIVNDFQKGDIAEGYSVSREKKESFPLTVTSAQKNPTAFYLCATPGQGRGSYEQYFGPGTRLTVT.

The chain joins TRBV5-1 to TRBJ1-1, with a weak D call TRBD1 (6 bases). This CDR3 comprises 18 residues. Germline loops: CDR1 SGHRS, CDR2 YFSETQ. V was trimmed by 0 bases and J by 4 bases, leaving 22 bases between them. In DNA form, the CDR3 reads TGCGCCAGCAGCTTGGACGGGAATTGGGGGCTCCGCCCCACTGAAGCTTTCTTT. Translation gives CASSLDGNWGLRPTEAFF.

The gene calls are TRBV15 and TRBJ2-1; D is uncertain. Germline CDR1 and CDR2: LNHNV and YYDKDF (reference sequence). Trimming removed 0 bases at V and 3 bases at J, with 9 bases between. The CDR3 totals 15 residues. CDR3 sequence reads: CATSRDPPGYNEQFF. The DNA of the CDR3 is TGTGCCACCAGCAGAGATCCGCCGGGCTACAATGAGCAGTTCTTC. Variable domain in full (rest from reference TRBV15 and TRBJ2-1): DAMVIQNPRYQVTQFGKPVTLSCSQTLNHNVMYWYQQKSSQAPKLLFHYYDKDFNNEADTPDNFQSRRPNTSFCFLDIRSPGLGDTAMYLCATSRDPPGYNEQFFGPGTRLTVL.

This clone was counted only a few times. The gene calls are TRBV27 and TRBJ1-1, with 8 nucleotides matching TRBD1. CDR3 length: 14 residues. The ends lost 4 bases at V and 6 bases at J; junction bases unmatched: 7. CDR1 is MNHEY and CDR2 is SMNVEV in the germline V gene (reference sequence). In nucleotides, the CDR3 is TGTGCCAGCAGTTGGAGGACAGGGATCGCTGAAGCTTTCTTT. Translating gives CASSWRTGIAEAFF.

This clone has a handful of counts. The rearrangement links TRBV7-2 to TRBJ2-3, with 7 bases fitting TRBD2. Trimming took 4 bases from V and 2 from J; bases not matched to a gene: 9. Germline CDR1 reads SGHTA; CDR2 reads FQGNSA. This CDR3 has 16 residues. The CDR3 reads CASSSARGLFTDTQYF. The CDR3 DNA follows: TGTGCCAGCAGCTCCGCGCGGGGACTATTCACAGATACGCAGTATTTT. Full variable domain (missing parts from reference TRBV7-2 and TRBJ2-3): GAGVSQSPSNKVTEKGKDVELRCDPISGHTALYWYRQSLGQGLEFLIYFQGNSAPDKSGLPSDRFSAERTGGSVSTLTIQRTQQEDSAVYLCASSSARGLFTDTQYFGPGTRLTVL.

This clone showed up just a few times. DNA for the CDR3: TGTGCCAGCAGTCAACCACGGACAGTCTATGGCTACACCTTC. Amino acid sequence: CASSQPRTVYGYTF. The chain is built from TRBV28 and TRBJ1-2, with D perhaps TRBD1 (6 bases). The CDR3 runs 14 residues. V lost 5 bases and J lost 4, with 14 bases in between. Germline V gene lookup returns CDR1 MDHEN and CDR2 SYDVKM.

The chain carries TRBV5-8 and TRBJ1-2; the match to TRBD1 covers 9 bases. Germline V gives CDR1 SGHTS, CDR2 YDEGEE. CDR3 length: 13 amino acids. Trimming took 4 bases from V and 9 from J; bases not matched to a gene: 7. For the CDR3, the DNA is TGTGCCAGCAGCCCTACAGGGGGCGGCCGCTACACCTTC. Encoded protein: CASSPTGGGRYTF.

The chain is built from TRBV11-2 and TRBJ1-2, with D hard to call. Germline CDR1 is SGHAT and CDR2 is FQNNGV. V was shortened by 1 base and J by 3 bases, with 9 bases between the two germline ends. This CDR3 has 14 amino acids. CDR3 DNA: TGTGCCAGCAGCTTAGGAGGTCAGCACTATGGCTACACCTTC. Translating it yields CASSLGGQHYGYTF.